A selection of T cell receptor beta chains follows, all from one sample in a study of blood T cell repertoires in COVID-19. Sequencing used immunoSEQ multiplex PCR; TCRdb keeps in-frame clones, though not all of them. The table lists 85,000 to 130,000 clones, approximately 80% of them singletons. The material sequenced was peripheral blood. These receptors were collected from a man older than 75 with COVID-19, enrolled during active disease. CDR3s include the opening cysteine and the closing phenylalanine or tryptophan. The D gene is left open where the match is weak. Clone size is shown for a subset of rows, as once, few, many or a class of expanded clone.

V,J,size,D,CDR3,DNA
TRBV7-6,TRBJ2-7,NA,NA,CASSAWTAYEQYF,TGTGCCAGCAGCGCCTGGACAGCCTACGAGCAGTACTTC
TRBV27,TRBJ1-2,NA,NA,CASSFIPNSYGYTF,TGTGCCAGCAGTTTCATACCAAACAGCTATGGCTACACCTTC
TRBV6-5,TRBJ1-5,NA,NA,CASSYSRNQPQHF,TGTGCCAGCAGTTACTCGAGGAATCAGCCCCAGCATTTT
TRBV5-1,TRBJ2-1,few,TRBD2,CASSSGIAGNYNEQFF,TGCGCCAGCAGCTCCGGGATAGCGGGGAATTACAATGAGCAGTTCTTC
TRBV2,TRBJ2-5,NA,TRBD2,CATQAGVQETQYF,TGTGCCACCCAAGCGGGAGTACAAGAGACCCAGTACTTC
TRBV9,TRBJ2-7,NA,TRBD2,CASSATGTSGNYEQYF,TGTGCCAGCAGCGCCACCGGGACTAGCGGAAACTACGAGCAGTACTTC
TRBV9,TRBJ2-1,NA,NA,CASSPGGPLGEQFF,TGTGCCAGCAGCCCGGGGGGCCCCTTGGGTGAGCAGTTCTTC
TRBV5-8,TRBJ1-2,few,NA,CASRRQGREDGYTF,TGTGCCAGCAGGAGGCAGGGGCGCGAGGATGGCTACACCTTC
TRBV11-3,TRBJ2-7,NA,TRBD2,CASSSLRLAGEDYEQYF,TGTGCCAGCAGCTCGCTTCGACTAGCGGGAGAGGACTACGAGCAGTACTTC
TRBV19,TRBJ2-7,once,TRBD1,CASSLTGDEQYF,TGTGCCAGTAGCCTGACAGGGGACGAGCAGTACTTC
TRBV10-3,TRBJ2-7,few,TRBD2,CAIKPTTSGRAYEQYF,TGTGCCATCAAACCCACAACTAGCGGGAGGGCCTACGAGCAGTACTTC
TRBV10-2,TRBJ2-3,NA,TRBD2,CASSELGEGGTDTQYF,TGCGCCAGCAGTGAGTTGGGGGAGGGCGGCACAGATACGCAGTATTTT
TRBV5-6,TRBJ1-2,NA,NA,CASSLAGSPKGEDGYTF,TGTGCCAGCAGCTTGGCGGGCTCCCCCAAGGGGGAAGATGGCTACACCTTC
TRBV11-2,TRBJ2-1,few,NA,CASQFGNNEQFF,TGTGCCAGCCAATTCGGGAACAATGAGCAGTTCTTC
TRBV29-1,TRBJ1-2,NA,NA,CSVEEQALGYGYTF,TGCAGCGTTGAAGAACAGGCCCTGGGCTATGGCTACACCTTC
TRBV11-3,TRBJ2-2,few,NA,CASSLGAGDTGELFF,TGTGCCAGCAGCTTAGGCGCAGGGGACACCGGGGAGCTGTTTTTT
TRBV27,TRBJ1-6,NA,NA,CASSFSGSPLHF,TGTGCCAGCAGTTTCTCCGGTTCACCCCTCCACTTT
TRBV27,TRBJ1-1,few,NA,CASSLAPGREDWHTEAFF,TGTGCCAGCAGTTTAGCCCCAGGCAGGGAGGATTGGCACACTGAAGCTTTCTTT
TRBV7-2,TRBJ1-2,NA,TRBD1,CASSLGTGFNYGYTF,TGTGCCAGCAGCCTCGGGACAGGGTTTAACTATGGCTACACCTTC
TRBV5-1,TRBJ2-1,few,NA,CASSLVRGSSYNEQFF,TGCGCCAGCAGCTTGGTTCGTGGGAGCTCCTACAATGAGCAGTTCTTC
TRBV28,TRBJ2-7,few,TRBD2,CASGGGTSGNLAYEQYF,TGTGCCTCCGGGGGGGGGACTAGCGGTAATCTCGCCTACGAGCAGTACTTC
TRBV30,TRBJ2-7,NA,NA,CAWSSPAGRDYEQYF,TGTGCCTGGAGCTCCCCCGCGGGGAGAGACTACGAGCAGTACTTC
TRBV6-5,TRBJ2-7,NA,NA,CASSSAPPRYEQYF,TGTGCCAGCAGTTCAGCGCCCCCCCGCTACGAGCAGTACTTC
TRBV7-9,TRBJ1-2,NA,NA,CASSRGKGYTF,TGTGCCAGCAGCCGAGGGAAAGGCTACACCTTC
TRBV7-2,TRBJ2-5,NA,NA,CASSLAAGYIGTQYF,TGTGCCAGCAGCTTAGCCGCAGGGTACATTGGGACCCAGTACTTC
TRBV6-6,TRBJ2-2,NA,TRBD2,CASGRGTGELFF,TGTGCCAGCGGGAGGGGCACCGGGGAGCTGTTTTTT
TRBV3-1/TRBV3-2,TRBJ2-3,NA,TRBD1,CASSQDRTGWLDTQYF,TGTGCCAGCAGCCAAGATCGGACAGGGTGGTTAGATACGCAGTATTTT
TRBV5-4,TRBJ1-1,NA,NA,CASSLGTVGTEAFF,TGTGCCAGCAGCTTGGGGACAGTCGGCACTGAAGCTTTCTTT
TRBV11-1,TRBJ1-2,NA,NA,CASSLNRRGSSDGYTF,TGTGCCAGCAGCTTAAACAGGCGGGGCTCGAGCGATGGCTACACCTTC
TRBV5-1,TRBJ1-6,NA,NA,CASSAASSRNSPLHF,TGCGCCAGCAGCGCGGCGTCCTCGAGGAATTCACCCCTCCACTTT
TRBV3-1/TRBV3-2,TRBJ2-3,NA,NA,CASSQVVTQYF,TGTGCCAGCAGCCAAGTAGTTACGCAGTATTTT
TRBV11-3,TRBJ2-1,NA,NA,CASSLVTGLPYNEQFF,TGTGCCAGCAGCTTAGTAACGGGACTCCCCTACAATGAGCAGTTCTTC
TRBV10-2,TRBJ2-7,once,TRBD1,CASSRTGVNYF,TGCGCCAGCAGTAGGACAGGGGTTAATTACTTC
TRBV5-6,TRBJ1-5,NA,NA,CASNPRDNREPQHF,TGTGCCAGCAACCCCCGGGACAACCGGGAGCCCCAGCATTTT
TRBV5-1,TRBJ2-1,NA,TRBD2,CASSSGTSGPYNEQFF,TGCGCCAGCAGCTCGGGGACTAGCGGGCCCTACAATGAGCAGTTCTTC
TRBV23-1,TRBJ2-1,NA,TRBD2,CGNLSGSNEQFF,TGCGGTAACCTTAGCGGGAGCAATGAGCAGTTCTTC
TRBV6-1,TRBJ1-3,NA,NA,CASSETVRNTIYF,TGTGCCAGCAGTGAAACGGTCCGAAACACCATATATTTT
TRBV7-9,TRBJ2-7,NA,TRBD2,CASSFGTSYYEQYF,TGTGCCAGCAGCTTCGGGACTAGTTATTACGAGCAGTACTTC
TRBV30,TRBJ2-5,NA,NA,CAWSSGAGLETQYF,TGTGCCTGGAGTTCAGGGGCGGGTCTGGAGACCCAGTACTTC
TRBV10-2,TRBJ1-5,NA,NA,CASSERQDSNQPQHF,TGCGCCAGCAGTGAGCGACAGGATAGCAATCAGCCCCAGCATTTT
TRBV7-3,TRBJ2-6,NA,TRBD2,CASSLFASGNSGANVLTF,TGTGCCAGCAGCTTATTCGCTAGCGGGAACTCTGGGGCCAACGTCCTGACTTTC
TRBV18,TRBJ1-1,NA,NA,CASSPGTSGDQAFF,TGTGCCAGCTCACCAGGAACCTCGGGGGATCAAGCTTTCTTT
TRBV5-4,TRBJ2-3,few,NA,CASSPGWSPDTQYF,TGTGCCAGCAGCCCTGGCTGGTCTCCAGATACGCAGTATTTT
TRBV4-2,TRBJ1-4,NA,NA,CASSQDWQPEFNEKLFF,TGTGCCAGCAGCCAAGATTGGCAGCCGGAGTTTAATGAAAAACTGTTTTTT
TRBV19,TRBJ2-1,NA,NA,CASSMEGRGPYNEQFF,TGTGCCAGTAGTATGGAGGGTAGGGGGCCCTACAATGAGCAGTTCTTC
TRBV5-1,TRBJ2-7,NA,NA,CASSLAAGNNEQYF,TGCGCCAGCAGCTTGGCCGCAGGGAATAACGAGCAGTACTTC
TRBV21-1,TRBJ1-1,NA,NA,CASSTGQGSEAFF,TGTGCCAGCAGCACCGGACAGGGCTCTGAAGCTTTCTTT
TRBV12-3/TRBV12-4,TRBJ1-2,NA,TRBD1,CASSPTGRYGYTF,TGTGCCAGCAGTCCGACAGGGCGGTATGGCTACACCTTC
TRBV5-5,TRBJ1-5,few,NA,CASSLIQGTNQPQHF,TGTGCCAGCAGCTTAATACAGGGAACCAATCAGCCCCAGCATTTT